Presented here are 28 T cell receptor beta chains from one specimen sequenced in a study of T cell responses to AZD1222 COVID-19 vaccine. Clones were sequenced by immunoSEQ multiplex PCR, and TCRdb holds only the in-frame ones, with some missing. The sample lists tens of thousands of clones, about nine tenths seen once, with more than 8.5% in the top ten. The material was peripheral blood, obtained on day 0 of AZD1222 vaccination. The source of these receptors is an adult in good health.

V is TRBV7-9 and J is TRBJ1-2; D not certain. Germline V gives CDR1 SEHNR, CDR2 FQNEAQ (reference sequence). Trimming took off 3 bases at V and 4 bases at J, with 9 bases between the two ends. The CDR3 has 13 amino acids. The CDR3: CASSFSSSYGYTF. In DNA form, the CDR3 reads TGTGCCAGCAGCTTCAGTTCCAGCTATGGCTACACCTTC.

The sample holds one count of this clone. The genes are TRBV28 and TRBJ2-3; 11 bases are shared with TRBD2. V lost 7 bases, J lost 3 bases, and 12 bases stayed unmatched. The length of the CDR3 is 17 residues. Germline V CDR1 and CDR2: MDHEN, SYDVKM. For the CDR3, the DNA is TGTGCCAGCAACCCACCGGGACTAGCGGCTCCGACAGATACGCAGTATTTT. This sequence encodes CASNPPGLAAPTDTQYF. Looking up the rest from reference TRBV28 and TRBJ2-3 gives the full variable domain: DVKVTQSSRYLVKRTGEKVFLECVQDMDHENMFWYRQDPGLGLRLIYFSYDVKMKEKGDIPEGYSVSREKKERFSLILESASTNQTSMYLCASNPPGLAAPTDTQYFGPGTRLTVL.

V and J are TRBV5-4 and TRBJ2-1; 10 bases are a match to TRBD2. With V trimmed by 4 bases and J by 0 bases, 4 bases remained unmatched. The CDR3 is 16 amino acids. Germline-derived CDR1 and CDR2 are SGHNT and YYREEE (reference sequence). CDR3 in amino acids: CASSPLAGVSYNEQFF. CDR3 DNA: TGTGCCAGCAGCCCTCTAGCGGGGGTCTCCTACAATGAGCAGTTCTTC.

CDR3 region: CASRLGAVYGYTF. CDR3 bases: TGTGCCAGTAGGTTGGGAGCAGTCTATGGCTACACCTTC. The genes are TRBV19 and TRBJ1-2; no definite D call. The V end lost 6 bases, the J end lost 4 bases, and 12 bases lay between the germline ends. This CDR3 spans 13 amino acids. Germline V CDR1 and CDR2: LNHDA, SQIVND (reference sequence).

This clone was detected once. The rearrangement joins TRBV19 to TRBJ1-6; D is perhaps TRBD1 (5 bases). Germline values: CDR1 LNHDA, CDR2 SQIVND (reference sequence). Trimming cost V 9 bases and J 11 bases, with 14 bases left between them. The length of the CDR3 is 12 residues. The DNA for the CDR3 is TGTGCCAGCAATGAAAGGGGAGCACCCCTCCACTTT. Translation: CASNERGAPLHF.

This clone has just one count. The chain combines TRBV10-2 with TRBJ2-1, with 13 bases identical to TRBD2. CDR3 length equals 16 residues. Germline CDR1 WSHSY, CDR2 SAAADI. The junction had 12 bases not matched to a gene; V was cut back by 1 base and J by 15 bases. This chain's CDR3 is CASSELWRTSGGRGFF. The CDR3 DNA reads TGCGCCAGCAGTGAGTTATGGCGGACTAGCGGGGGTCGAGGGTTCTTC.

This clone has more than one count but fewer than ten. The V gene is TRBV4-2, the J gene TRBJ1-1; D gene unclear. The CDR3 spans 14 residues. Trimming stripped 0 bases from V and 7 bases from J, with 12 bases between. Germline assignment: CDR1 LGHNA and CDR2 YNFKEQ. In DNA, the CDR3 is TGTGCCAGCAGCCAAGATTCTCGGAGGGATGAAGCTTTCTTT. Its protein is CASSQDSRRDEAFF.

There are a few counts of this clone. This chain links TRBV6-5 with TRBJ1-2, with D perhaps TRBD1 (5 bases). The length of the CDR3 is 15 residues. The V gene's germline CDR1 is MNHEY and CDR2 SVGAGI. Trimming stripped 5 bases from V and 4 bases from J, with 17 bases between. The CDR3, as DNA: TGTGCCAGCAGTCCCCGGGGGGATTCCCTCTATGGCTACACCTTC. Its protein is CASSPRGDSLYGYTF.

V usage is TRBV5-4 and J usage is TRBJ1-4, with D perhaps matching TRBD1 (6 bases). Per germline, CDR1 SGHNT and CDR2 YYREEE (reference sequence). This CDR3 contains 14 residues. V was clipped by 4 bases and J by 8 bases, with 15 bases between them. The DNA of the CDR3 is TGTGCCAGCAGCCCTCAGTGGGGGGCGGAAAAACTGTTTTTT. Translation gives CASSPQWGAEKLFF.

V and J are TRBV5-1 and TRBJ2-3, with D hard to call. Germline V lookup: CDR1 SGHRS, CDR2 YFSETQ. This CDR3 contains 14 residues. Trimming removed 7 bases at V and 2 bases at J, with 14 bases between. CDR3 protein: CASSDGPATDTQYF. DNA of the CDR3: TGCGCCAGCTCCGACGGACCCGCCACAGATACGCAGTATTTT.

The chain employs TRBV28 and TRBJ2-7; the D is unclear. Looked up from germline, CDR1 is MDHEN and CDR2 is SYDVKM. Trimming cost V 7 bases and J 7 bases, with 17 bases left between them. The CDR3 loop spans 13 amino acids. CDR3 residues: CASIAGLTKEQYF. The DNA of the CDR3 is TGTGCCAGCATAGCTGGGCTTACGAAAGAGCAGTACTTC.

The CDR3 DNA is TGTGCCTGGACCTTGTCAGCTAACTATGGCTACACCTTC. This sequence encodes CAWTLSANYGYTF. This chain links TRBV30 with TRBJ1-2; D uncertain. Deletions cut 4 bases from V and 0 bases from J, with 9 bases between. CDR1 is GTSNPN and CDR2 is SVGIG in the germline V gene (reference sequence). The CDR3 covers 13 residues.

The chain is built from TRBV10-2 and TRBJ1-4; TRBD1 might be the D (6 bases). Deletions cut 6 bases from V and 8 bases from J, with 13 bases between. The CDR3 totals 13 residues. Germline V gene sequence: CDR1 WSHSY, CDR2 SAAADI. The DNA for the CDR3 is TGCGCCAGCAGCCGGGGGGCGAGGGAAAAACTGTTTTTT. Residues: CASSRGAREKLFF.

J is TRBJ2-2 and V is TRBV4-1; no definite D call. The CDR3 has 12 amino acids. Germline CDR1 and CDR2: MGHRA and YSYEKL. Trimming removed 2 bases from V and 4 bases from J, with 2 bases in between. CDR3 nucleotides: TGCGCCAGCAGCCAATCCACCGGGGAGCTGTTTTTT. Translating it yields CASSQSTGELFF.

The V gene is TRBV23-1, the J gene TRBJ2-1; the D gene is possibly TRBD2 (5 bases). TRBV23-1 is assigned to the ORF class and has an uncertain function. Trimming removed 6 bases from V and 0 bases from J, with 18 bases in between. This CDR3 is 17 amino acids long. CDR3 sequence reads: CASSPLLVRTSYNEQFF. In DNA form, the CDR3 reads TGCGCCAGCAGCCCCCTACTAGTGAGAACCTCCTACAATGAGCAGTTCTTC.

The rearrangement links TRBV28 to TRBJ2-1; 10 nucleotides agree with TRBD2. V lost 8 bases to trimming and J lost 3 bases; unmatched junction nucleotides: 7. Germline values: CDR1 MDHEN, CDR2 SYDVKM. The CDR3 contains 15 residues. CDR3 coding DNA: TGTGCCAGCGGACGACTAGCGGGCCTCTACAATGAGCAGTTCTTC. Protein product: CASGRLAGLYNEQFF.

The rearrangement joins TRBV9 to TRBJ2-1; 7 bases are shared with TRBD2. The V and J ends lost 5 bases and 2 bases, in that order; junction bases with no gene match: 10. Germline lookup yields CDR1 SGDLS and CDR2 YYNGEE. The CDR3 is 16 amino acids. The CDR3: CASSSSAGEPYNEQFF. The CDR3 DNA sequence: TGTGCCAGCAGTAGCTCCGCGGGGGAACCCTACAATGAGCAGTTCTTC.

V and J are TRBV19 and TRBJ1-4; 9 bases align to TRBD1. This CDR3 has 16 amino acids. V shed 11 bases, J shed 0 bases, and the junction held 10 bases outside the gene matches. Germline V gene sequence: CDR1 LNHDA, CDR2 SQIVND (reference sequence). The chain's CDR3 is CASRTGAIATNEKLFF. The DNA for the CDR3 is TGTGCCTCCAGGACAGGGGCGATTGCAACTAATGAAAAACTGTTTTTT.

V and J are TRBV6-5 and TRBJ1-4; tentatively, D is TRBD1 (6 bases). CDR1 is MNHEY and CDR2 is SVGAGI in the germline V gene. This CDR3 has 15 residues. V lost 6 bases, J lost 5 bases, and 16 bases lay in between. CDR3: CASRDLGTLNEKLFF. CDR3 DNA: TGTGCCAGCAGAGATCTCGGGACATTAAATGAAAAACTGTTTTTT.

CDR3 sequence: CASSLDRGGNYGYTF. The CDR3 DNA reads as TGCGCCAGCAGCCTCGACAGGGGGGGAAACTATGGCTACACCTTC. The chain recombines TRBV5-1 with TRBJ1-2, with 9 bases identical to TRBD1. This CDR3 has 15 residues. The junction had 6 bases not matched to a gene; V was cut back by 4 bases and J by 2 bases. Germline CDR1 and CDR2: SGHRS and YFSETQ.

In DNA form, the CDR3 reads TGTGCCAGCAGCTCGGGACCTTCCACAGATACGCAGTATTTT. It translates to CASSSGPSTDTQYF. This chain uses TRBV7-2 with TRBJ2-3, with D tentatively TRBD1 or TRBD2 (5 bases each). The length of the CDR3 is 14 residues. V lost 4 bases to trimming and J lost 2 bases, with 10 bases between them. From germline, CDR1 is SGHTA and CDR2 FQGNSA.

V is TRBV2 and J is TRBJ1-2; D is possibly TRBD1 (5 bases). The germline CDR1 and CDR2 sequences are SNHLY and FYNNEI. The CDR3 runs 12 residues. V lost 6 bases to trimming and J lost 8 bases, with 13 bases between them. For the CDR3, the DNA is TGTGCCAGCAGGTTTTCAGGGACCGGCTACACCTTC. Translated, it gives CASRFSGTGYTF.

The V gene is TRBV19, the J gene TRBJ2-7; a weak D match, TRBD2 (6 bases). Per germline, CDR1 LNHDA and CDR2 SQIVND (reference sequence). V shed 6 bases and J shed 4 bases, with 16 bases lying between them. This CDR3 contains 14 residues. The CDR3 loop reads CASSSVGGGYEQYF. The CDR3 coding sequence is TGTGCCAGTAGCAGCGTGGGGGGAGGATACGAGCAGTACTTC.

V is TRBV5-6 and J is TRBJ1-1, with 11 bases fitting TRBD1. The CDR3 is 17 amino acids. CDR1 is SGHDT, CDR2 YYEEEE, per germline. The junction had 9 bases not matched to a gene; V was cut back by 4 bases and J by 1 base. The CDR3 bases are TGTGCCAGCAGCCAAGGGACAGGGGGGATTGCGAACACTGAAGCTTTCTTT. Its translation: CASSQGTGGIANTEAFF.

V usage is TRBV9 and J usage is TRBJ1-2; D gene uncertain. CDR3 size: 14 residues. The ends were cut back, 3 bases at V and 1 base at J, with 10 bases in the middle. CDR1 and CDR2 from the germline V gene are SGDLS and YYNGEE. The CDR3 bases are TGTGCCAGCAGCGCCCCGGGGAATAACTATGGCTACACCTTC. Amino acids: CASSAPGNNYGYTF.

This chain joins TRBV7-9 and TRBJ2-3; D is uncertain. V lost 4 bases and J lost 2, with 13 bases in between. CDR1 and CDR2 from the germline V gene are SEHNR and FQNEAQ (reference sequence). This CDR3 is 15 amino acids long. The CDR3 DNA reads TGTGCCAGCAGCTCTGTGGGAAGGAACACAGATACGCAGTATTTT. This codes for CASSSVGRNTDTQYF.

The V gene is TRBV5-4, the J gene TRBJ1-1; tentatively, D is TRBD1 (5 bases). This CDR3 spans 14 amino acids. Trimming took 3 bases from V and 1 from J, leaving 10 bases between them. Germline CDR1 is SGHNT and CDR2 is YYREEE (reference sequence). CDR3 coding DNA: TGTGCCAGCAGCTCGCAGACAGAGAACACTGAAGCTTTCTTT. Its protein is CASSSQTENTEAFF.

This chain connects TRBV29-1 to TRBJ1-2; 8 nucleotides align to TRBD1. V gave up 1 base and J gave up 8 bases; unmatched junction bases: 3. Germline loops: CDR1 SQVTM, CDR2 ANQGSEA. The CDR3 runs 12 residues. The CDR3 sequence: CSVEAGGWGYTF. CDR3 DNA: TGCAGCGTTGAAGCAGGGGGCTGGGGCTACACCTTC.